The 16 T cell receptor beta chains below all came from one sample that was sequenced in a study of blood T cell repertoires in COVID-19. Using immunoSEQ multiplex PCR, the repertoire was profiled, and TCRdb retains in-frame clones only, with some absent. The data hold over 250,000 clones, with about 89% observed a single time. Input material: PBMCs or T cells enriched from blood (not recorded which). The source is a man aged 35 to 55 who had recovered from COVID-19.

The chain carries TRBV27 and TRBJ2-1, with 10 bases fitting TRBD2. Germline loops: CDR1 MNHEY, CDR2 SMNVEV (reference sequence). The trim removed 4 bases at V and 6 bases at J, leaving 6 bases unmatched. The CDR3 has 15 amino acids. The DNA for the CDR3 is TGTGCCAGCAGTTCGTTAGCGGGAGGTTTCAATGAGCAGTTCTTC. It specifies CASSSLAGGFNEQFF.

This clone was picked up one time. This chain connects TRBV13 to TRBJ2-2; 9 bases align to TRBD2. From germline, CDR1 is PRHDT and CDR2 FYEKMQ (reference sequence). V shed 3 bases and J 0 bases; nucleotides not matched to a gene: 2. The CDR3 runs 16 residues. The chain's CDR3 is CASSFLAGTNTGELFF. DNA for the CDR3: TGTGCCAGCAGCTTCCTAGCGGGAACGAACACCGGGGAGCTGTTTTTT. The variable domain in full, with the rest retrieved from reference TRBV13 and TRBJ2-2, is AAGVIQSPRHLIKEKRETATLKCYPIPRHDTVYWYQQGPGQDPQFLISFYEKMQSDKGSIPDRFSAQQFSDYHSELNMSSLELGDSALYFCASSFLAGTNTGELFFGEGSRLTVL.

The chain is built from TRBV30 and TRBJ1-5; D is perhaps TRBD1 (5 bases). V was cut by 0 bases and J by 5 bases, with 8 bases left in between. This CDR3 contains 13 residues. In germline, CDR1 is GTSNPN, CDR2 SVGIG (reference sequence). The CDR3 is CAWSVQDHQPQHF. The DNA of the CDR3 is TGTGCCTGGAGTGTACAGGACCATCAGCCCCAGCATTTT.

V gene TRBV10-3 combines with J gene TRBJ2-7; the match to TRBD2 covers 8 bases. Trimming took 9 bases from V and 3 from J; bases not matched to a gene: 1. The CDR3 contains 11 residues. From germline, CDR1 is ENHRY and CDR2 SYGVKD. The CDR3 bases are TGTGCCATTGGGACTAGCTACGAGCAGTACTTC. Translated: CAIGTSYEQYF.

This clone was picked up one time. V gene TRBV7-3 combines with J gene TRBJ1-6, with 9 bases aligning to TRBD1. This CDR3 contains 15 residues. Per the germline V gene, CDR1 is SGHTA and CDR2 is FQGTGA. V dropped 0 bases and J dropped 10; count of bases not matched to a gene: 4. The CDR3 is CASSLTGDRVSPLHF. CDR3 nucleotide sequence: TGTGCCAGCAGCTTAACGGGGGACAGGGTCTCACCCCTCCACTTT.

The rearrangement joins TRBV7-3 to TRBJ2-1; no firm D call. The CDR3 sequence is 12 residues long. The germline V and J ends were trimmed by 5 bases and 7 bases, with 9 bases remaining between them. Germline V CDR1 and CDR2: SGHTA, FQGTGA. The DNA for the CDR3 is TGTGCCAGCAGCACCAACAGAAATGAGCAGTTCTTC. Encoded protein: CASSTNRNEQFF.

This clone was seen only a few times. V gene TRBV5-4 combines with J gene TRBJ1-1; no clear D gene. Looked up from germline, CDR1 is SGHNT and CDR2 is YYREEE (reference sequence). The length of the CDR3 is 11 residues. The V and J ends lost 9 bases and 7 bases respectively, with 13 bases between them. CDR3 in amino acids: CATTAGFEAFF. The CDR3 nucleotides are TGTGCCACAACGGCCGGGTTTGAAGCTTTCTTT.

This chain uses TRBV13 with TRBJ2-4; 7 bases match TRBD1. The length of the CDR3 is 15 residues. The junction had 6 bases not matched to a gene; V was cut back by 3 bases and J by 4 bases. Germline V gene lookup returns CDR1 PRHDT and CDR2 FYEKMQ (reference sequence). In DNA, the CDR3 is TGTGCCAGCAGCTTTCTAGGGACAGAGAAAAACATTCAGTACTTC. Translation gives CASSFLGTEKNIQYF. The complete variable domain, with remaining parts taken from reference TRBV13 and TRBJ2-4, reads AAGVIQSPRHLIKEKRETATLKCYPIPRHDTVYWYQQGPGQDPQFLISFYEKMQSDKGSIPDRFSAQQFSDYHSELNMSSLELGDSALYFCASSFLGTEKNIQYFGAGTRLSVL.

The gene calls are TRBV7-2 and TRBJ2-1, with 11 bases fitting TRBD2. CDR3 length equals 16 residues. V gave up 1 base and J gave up 6 bases; unmatched junction bases: 5. Germline V CDR1 and CDR2: SGHTA, FQGNSA. The CDR3 sequence is CASSLGRLAGSNEQFF. For the CDR3, the DNA is TGTGCCAGCAGCTTAGGGAGACTAGCGGGATCCAATGAGCAGTTCTTC.

Of note for this clone: Different DNA sequences within this sample yield the same CDR3. The chain recombines TRBV5-4 with TRBJ1-1; TRBD1 matches at 8 bases. This CDR3 region has 14 residues. CDR1 and CDR2 from the germline V gene are SGHNT and YYREEE (reference sequence). Trimming at V came to 0 bases and at J to 4 bases, leaving 2 bases not matched to a gene. The CDR3, as DNA: TGTGCCAGCAGCTTGGGACAGGGGCGCACTGAAGCTTTCTTT. It encodes CASSLGQGRTEAFF. The complete variable domain, with remaining parts taken from reference TRBV5-4 and TRBJ1-1, reads ETGVTQSPTHLIKTRGQQVTLRCSSQSGHNTVSWYQQALGQGPQFIFQYYREEENGRGNFPPRFSGLQFPNYSSELNVNALELDDSALYLCASSLGQGRTEAFFGQGTRLTVV.

The rearrangement joins TRBV18 to TRBJ2-3, with D unresolved. V was pared by 8 bases and J by 1 base, with 10 bases between. Germline V gene sequence: CDR1 KGHSH, CDR2 LQKENI. The CDR3 covers 13 residues. The CDR3 here is CASAVAGTDTQYF. DNA of the CDR3: TGTGCCAGCGCCGTTGCGGGCACAGATACGCAGTATTTT.

The chain joins TRBV9 to TRBJ2-3; D gene uncertain. Germline CDR1 SGDLS, CDR2 YYNGEE. The CDR3 loop spans 13 amino acids. Trimming cost V 4 bases and J 3 bases, with 9 bases left between them. The CDR3, as DNA: TGTGCCAGCAGCCCCATGCGGACAGATACGCAGTATTTT. This encodes CASSPMRTDTQYF.

The J gene is TRBJ1-1, the V gene TRBV27; 8 bases map to TRBD1. The CDR3 contains 16 residues. Germline-derived CDR1 and CDR2 are MNHEY and SMNVEV (reference sequence). V shed 6 bases and J 5 bases; nucleotides not matched to a gene: 14. This CDR3 reads CASSDRAGGLGTEAFF. The CDR3 DNA is TGTGCCAGCAGCGATAGAGCAGGGGGCCTAGGGACTGAAGCTTTCTTT.

The chain recombines TRBV19 with TRBJ1-2; 7 nucleotides align to TRBD1. CDR1 is LNHDA, CDR2 SQIVND, per germline (reference sequence). V lost 5 bases to trimming and J lost 1 base; unmatched junction nucleotides: 13. This CDR3 comprises 17 residues. The CDR3 reads CASSLTRDRADNYGYTF. The CDR3 nucleotides are TGTGCCAGTAGTCTGACGAGGGACAGAGCTGATAACTATGGCTACACCTTC.

V gene TRBV4-2 combines with J gene TRBJ1-2, with 8 bases aligning to TRBD1. Germline CDR1 LGHNA, CDR2 YNFKEQ. V gave up 1 base and J gave up 4 bases; unmatched junction bases: 11. The CDR3 is 17 residues long. The CDR3 DNA reads TGTGCCAGCAGCCAAGGCGGCCAGGGGGCGCTCCCCTATGGCTACACCTTC. Protein sequence: CASSQGGQGALPYGYTF.

This sequence joins TRBV24-1 and TRBJ2-1, with 8 bases aligning to TRBD2. Per the germline V gene, CDR1 is KGHDR and CDR2 is SFDVKD. J lost 4 bases, V lost 6 bases, and 4 bases had no gene match. The CDR3 consists of 14 residues. Here the CDR3 DNA reads TGTGCCACCAGTCCTCCGGGAGGGTACAATGAGCAGTTCTTC. It translates to CATSPPGGYNEQFF.